These 2 T cell receptor beta chains share one sample of origin, sequenced in a study of control samples from healthy donors and cancer patients. This table comes from immunoSEQ multiplex PCR, and its TCRdb copy is limited to in-frame clones, with some not included. The sample gives around 180,000 clones, around 88% of which show up once; 4% to 6% is in the top ten. Sequenced: blood. These receptor sequences come from a woman in her twenties or thirties in good health.

The V and J genes are TRBV7-9 and TRBJ1-2, with no clear D. V lost 1 base and J 0 bases, leaving 12 bases between the germline ends. Germline V gene data show CDR1 as SEHNR and CDR2 as FQNEAQ (reference sequence). The CDR3 runs to 16 residues. DNA for the CDR3: TGTGCCAGCAGCTTAGGATCTCGGGCAACTAACTATGGCTACACCTTC. Translated: CASSLGSRATNYGYTF.

V and J are TRBV19 and TRBJ2-5, with 8 bases fitting TRBD2. The J segment lost 5 bases and the V segment lost 5 bases, leaving 13 bases of the junction unmatched. Per the germline V gene, CDR1 is LNHDA and CDR2 is SQIVND (reference sequence). This CDR3 is 16 amino acids long. The CDR3 DNA sequence: TGTGCCAGTAGTCCCTCACCTCTTAGCGGGGTGGAGACCCAGTACTTC. Its translation is CASSPSPLSGVETQYF.